Presented here are 32 T cell receptor beta chains from one specimen sequenced in a study of blood T cell repertoires in COVID-19. Clones were read by immunoSEQ multiplex PCR, and TCRdb kept only the in-frame ones, dropping some. The table includes 150,000 to 200,000 clones, 60% to 80% detected once. Specimen: peripheral blood. Every receptor here comes from a man in his fifties or sixties with active or convalescent COVID-19.

This clone was picked up one time. The V gene is TRBV12-3 or TRBV12-4, the J gene TRBJ1-5, with D uncertain. The V and J ends lost 7 bases and 2 bases respectively, with 9 bases between them. This CDR3 contains 13 residues. The CDR3 sequence: CASKRDGNQPQHF. In nucleotides, the CDR3 is TGTGCCAGCAAACGCGATGGCAATCAGCCCCAGCATTTT.

The chain joins TRBV11-2 to TRBJ1-2; a weak D match, TRBD1 (6 bases). Trimming pared 1 base from V and 4 bases from J, leaving 10 bases between. Germline CDR1 SGHAT, CDR2 FQNNGV. The CDR3 has 14 amino acids. CDR3 DNA: TGTGCCAGCAGCTTAGTAGGCAGGGGCTATGGCTACACCTTC. This sequence encodes CASSLVGRGYGYTF.

The chain couples TRBV7-6 to TRBJ2-1, with 12 bases lining up with TRBD2. The CDR3 is made up of 13 amino acids. V lost 5 bases, J lost 9 bases, and 2 bases stayed unmatched. Germline CDR1 reads SGHVS; CDR2 reads FNYEAQ. CDR3: CASSPLAGGEQFF. The CDR3 nucleotides read TGTGCCAGCAGCCCACTAGCGGGAGGTGAGCAGTTCTTC.

The chain couples TRBV9 to TRBJ2-3, with D perhaps matching TRBD2 (6 bases). Per germline, CDR1 SGDLS and CDR2 YYNGEE. The V and J ends lost 1 base and 5 bases respectively, with 20 bases between them. The CDR3 extends over 17 amino acids. This CDR3 reads CASSVLAAAGSRDTQYF. DNA of the CDR3: TGTGCCAGCAGCGTATTAGCCGCAGCGGGCTCGCGAGATACGCAGTATTTT.

This chain uses TRBV9 with TRBJ1-6, with 7 bases matching TRBD1. V was pared by 0 bases and J by 10 bases, with 7 bases of the junction left unmatched. The CDR3 spans 15 residues. Germline loops: CDR1 SGDLS, CDR2 YYNGEE. The CDR3 DNA is TGTGCCAGCAGCGTAGAAGAACAGGGGTTGTCACCCCTCCACTTT. This translates into CASSVEEQGLSPLHF.

In this sample, this clone turned up once. CDR3 DNA sequence: TGTGCCAGTAGTCTCGGACAGAGGGGCAATCAGCCCCAGCATTTT. Amino acids: CASSLGQRGNQPQHF. The V call is TRBV19, the J call TRBJ1-5; the D gene is possibly TRBD1 (6 bases). The V gene lost 5 bases and the J gene lost 2 bases, with 13 bases spanning the gap. The V gene's germline CDR1 is LNHDA and CDR2 SQIVND (reference sequence). The CDR3 runs 15 residues. The whole variable domain, filled in from reference TRBV19 and TRBJ1-5, reads DGGITQSPKYLFRKEGQNVTLSCEQNLNHDAMYWYRQDPGQGLRLIYYSQIVNDFQKGDIAEGYSVSREKKESFPLTVTSAQKNPTAFYLCASSLGQRGNQPQHFGDGTRLSIL.

This clone turned up a few times. J is TRBJ1-1 and V is TRBV25-1, with D perhaps matching TRBD1 (5 bases). Germline CDR1 is MGHDK and CDR2 is SYGVNS. This CDR3 is built from 14 residues. V was trimmed by 1 base and J by 5 bases, leaving 11 bases between them. CDR3 loop: CASSELGRGTEAFF. In DNA, the CDR3 is TGTGCCAGCAGTGAATTGGGCCGGGGGACTGAAGCTTTCTTT.

CDR3 DNA: TGTGCCAGCAGCCAAGAGAGCGGTGCAGAACCCTACGAGCAGTACTTC. The encoded protein is CASSQESGAEPYEQYF. The V and J genes are TRBV4-2 and TRBJ2-7; TRBD2 might be the D (5 bases). The CDR3 sequence is 16 residues long. The germline V gene has CDR1 LGHNA and CDR2 YNFKEQ. Trimming removed 0 bases from V and 2 bases from J, with 14 bases in between.

The genes are TRBV7-9 and TRBJ1-6, with D tentatively TRBD1 (5 bases). V dropped 5 bases and J dropped 4 bases, with 21 bases sitting between them. This CDR3 has 18 residues. Germline V gene lookup returns CDR1 SEHNR and CDR2 FQNEAQ (reference sequence). In DNA form, the CDR3 reads TGTGCCAGCAGCCTTGGGGCATCACCAGGGTTATATAATTCACCCCTCCACTTT. Translation gives CASSLGASPGLYNSPLHF.

The CDR3 loop is CASSSAFWAAGGGDTQYF. The CDR3 DNA reads TGTGCCAGCAGCTCCGCCTTCTGGGCAGCGGGAGGGGGAGATACGCAGTATTTT. The chain employs TRBV7-6 and TRBJ2-3, with TRBD2 identical over 10 bases. Germline CDR1 is SGHVS and CDR2 is FNYEAQ. CDR3 length: 18 amino acids. Trimming removed 4 bases from V and 5 bases from J; junction bases left unmatched: 15.

The rearrangement joins TRBV29-1 to TRBJ1-1; TRBD1 matches 7 bases. The germline gives CDR1 SQVTM, CDR2 ANQGSEA. Unmatched junction bases numbered 6, after V lost 7 bases and J lost 1 base. The CDR3 covers 13 residues. The CDR3: CSAGNRGNTEAFF. Written as DNA, the CDR3 is TGCAGCGCTGGGAACAGGGGGAACACTGAAGCTTTCTTT.

This chain joins TRBV7-7 and TRBJ2-1, with a possible D match to TRBD2 (5 bases). The ends were cut back, 2 bases at V and 5 bases at J, with 10 bases in the middle. From germline, CDR1 is SSHAT and CDR2 FNYEAQ (reference sequence). This CDR3 spans 14 amino acids. In nucleotides, the CDR3 is TGTGCCAGCAGCTTAAGCGGCACCAACAATGAGCAGTTCTTC. Amino acids: CASSLSGTNNEQFF.

The chain is built from TRBV13 and TRBJ1-5; D remains ambiguous. The V end lost 4 bases, the J end lost 5 bases, and 9 bases lay between the germline ends. Germline V gene sequence: CDR1 PRHDT, CDR2 FYEKMQ (reference sequence). The CDR3 covers 13 residues. The CDR3 DNA follows: TGTGCCAGCAGCTCTAGTCGGGATCAGCCCCAGCATTTT. This translates into CASSSSRDQPQHF.

The DNA of the CDR3 is TGTGCCAGCAGCACCGGACTAGCGGGAGGTGGCGAGCAGTACTTC. The encoded protein is CASSTGLAGGGEQYF. The V call is TRBV7-8, the J call TRBJ2-7; 14 nucleotides align to TRBD2. CDR1 and CDR2 (germline): SGHVS, FQNEAQ. This CDR3 has 15 amino acids. The trim removed 5 bases at V and 6 bases at J, leaving 6 bases unmatched.

The rearrangement uses TRBV28 and TRBJ1-6, with 7 bases that match TRBD1. CDR3 size: 16 residues. J gave up 7 bases and V 5 bases, and 11 bases lay outside the gene matches. In germline, CDR1 is MDHEN, CDR2 SYDVKM. The CDR3 here is CASSTLRTGVNSPLHF. In DNA form, the CDR3 reads TGTGCCAGCAGTACCCTACGCACAGGGGTGAATTCACCCCTCCACTTT.

The rearrangement joins TRBV7-3 to TRBJ2-2; 9 bases fit TRBD1. Germline V CDR1 and CDR2: SGHTA, FQGTGA. V trimming: 6 bases; J trimming: 3 bases; junction bases outside the gene matches: 11. The CDR3 totals 17 residues. CDR3 region: CASSVNRDRDYTGELFF. The DNA of the CDR3 is TGTGCCAGCAGTGTAAATAGGGACAGGGATTACACCGGGGAGCTGTTTTTT.

This sequence joins TRBV28 and TRBJ2-7; 7 bases are shared with TRBD1. The ends lost 6 bases at V and 4 bases at J; junction bases unmatched: 6. Germline V gene data show CDR1 as MDHEN and CDR2 as SYDVKM. The CDR3 contains 13 residues. CDR3 sequence reads: CASRGTVIYEQYF. The CDR3 bases are TGTGCCAGCAGGGGGACAGTGATTTACGAGCAGTACTTC.

The V gene is TRBV5-5, the J gene TRBJ1-6; unclear D gene. Germline V gives CDR1 SGHKS, CDR2 YYEKEE (reference sequence). V was pared by 5 bases and J by 5 bases, with 17 bases between. The length of the CDR3 is 16 residues. The CDR3 region is CASSPQFGKHNSPLHF. DNA for the CDR3: TGTGCCAGCAGTCCACAGTTCGGGAAGCATAATTCACCCCTCCACTTT.

This clone was recorded a few times. At the DNA level, this CDR3 is encoded by other sequences in the same sample as well. This chain uses TRBV19 with TRBJ2-2; D remains ambiguous. The CDR3 consists of 13 residues. V lost 7 bases to trimming and J lost 8 bases, with 14 bases between them. Per germline, CDR1 LNHDA and CDR2 SQIVND (reference sequence). The chain's CDR3 is CASIPYPQGELFF. The CDR3 DNA follows: TGTGCCAGTATCCCTTACCCCCAGGGGGAGCTGTTTTTT.

V gene TRBV7-9 combines with J gene TRBJ2-1, with 8 bases lining up with TRBD1. With 1 base clipped from V and 4 bases from J, the junction kept 6 bases outside the gene matches. This CDR3 is built from 16 residues. Germline V CDR1 and CDR2: SEHNR, FQNEAQ (reference sequence). DNA for the CDR3: TGTGCCAGCAGCTTAGTTCCGGGACAGGCTTACAATGAGCAGTTCTTC. It specifies CASSLVPGQAYNEQFF.

This clone was detected only a few times. The chain is built from TRBV4-1 and TRBJ1-5; 7 nucleotides line up with TRBD1. Trimming at V came to 2 bases and at J to 4 bases, leaving 11 bases not matched to a gene. Germline CDR1 is MGHRA and CDR2 is YSYEKL. The CDR3 consists of 17 residues. The CDR3 coding sequence is TGCGCCAGCAGCCAAAGCGACAGGGAGCTACCGAATCAGCCCCAGCATTTT. Translated: CASSQSDRELPNQPQHF.

The sample holds one count of this clone. The chain combines TRBV7-9 with TRBJ2-3, with 12 bases fitting TRBD2. Trimming took 5 bases from V and 6 from J; bases not matched to a gene: 6. The CDR3 is 15 amino acids. CDR1 and CDR2 from the germline V gene are SEHNR and FQNEAQ (reference sequence). CDR3 loop: CASSQTSGRSDTQYF. For the CDR3, the DNA is TGTGCCAGCAGCCAGACTAGCGGGAGAAGTGATACGCAGTATTTT.

The chain combines TRBV7-6 with TRBJ2-1; possibly TRBD1 for D (6 bases). V lost 4 bases to trimming and J lost 8 bases, with 12 bases between them. CDR3 length: 13 residues. CDR1 SGHVS and CDR2 FNYEAQ come from the germline V gene. CDR3 amino acids: CASSSNRVHEQFF. In nucleotides, the CDR3 is TGTGCCAGCAGCTCCAACAGGGTCCATGAGCAGTTCTTC.

The chain combines TRBV19 with TRBJ2-1; D might be TRBD1 (7 bases). The CDR3 runs to 17 residues. V dropped 0 bases and J dropped 4 bases, with 16 bases sitting between them. Germline V gene lookup returns CDR1 LNHDA and CDR2 SQIVND (reference sequence). CDR3 in amino acids: CASSIDLRGASYNEQFF. The CDR3 DNA is TGTGCCAGTAGTATAGATCTCAGGGGGGCGTCTTACAATGAGCAGTTCTTC.

The chain carries TRBV15 and TRBJ1-4; 8 bases map to TRBD1. The CDR3 spans 14 residues. J gave up 8 bases and V 4 bases, and 6 bases lay outside the gene matches. Per germline, CDR1 LNHNV and CDR2 YYDKDF (reference sequence). CDR3 region: CATSTDRGYEKLFF. In DNA form, the CDR3 reads TGTGCCACCAGCACAGACAGGGGCTACGAAAAACTGTTTTTT.

The genes are TRBV7-2 and TRBJ1-2, with unresolved D. The germline V gene encodes CDR1 SGHTA and CDR2 FQGNSA. The V end lost 2 bases, the J end lost 11 bases, and 15 bases lay between the germline ends. The CDR3 is made up of 13 amino acids. Here the CDR3 reads CASSLNVRGRYTF. For the CDR3, the DNA is TGTGCCAGCAGCTTAAACGTCCGAGGGCGGTACACCTTC.

The gene calls are TRBV18 and TRBJ2-1; TRBD1 is a possible D gene (5 bases). Looked up from germline, CDR1 is KGHSH and CDR2 is LQKENI. The V and J ends lost 3 bases and 0 bases respectively, with 9 bases between them. This CDR3 spans 15 amino acids. In DNA, the CDR3 is TGTGCCAGCTCACCTCGACAGCCCTCCTACAATGAGCAGTTCTTC. This encodes CASSPRQPSYNEQFF.

The V gene is TRBV3-1 (or the pseudogene TRBV3-2), the J gene TRBJ1-2; TRBD1 matches at 8 bases. In germline, CDR1 is LGHDT, CDR2 YNNKEL (reference sequence). The CDR3 has 15 amino acids. With V trimmed by 4 bases and J by 8 bases, 12 bases remained unmatched. The CDR3 reads CASSLRGTGLGGYTF. DNA of the CDR3: TGTGCCAGCAGCCTGAGGGGGACAGGACTAGGAGGCTACACCTTC.

The V gene is TRBV15, the J gene TRBJ1-5; the D is unclear. V was shortened by 0 bases and J by 5 bases, with 11 bases between the two germline ends. The germline gives CDR1 LNHNV, CDR2 YYDKDF (reference sequence). The CDR3 consists of 15 residues. The CDR3 nucleotides read TGTGCCACCAGCAGAGATACGCGGAGGGATCAGCCCCAGCATTTT. Translating gives CATSRDTRRDQPQHF. The whole variable domain, filled in from reference TRBV15 and TRBJ1-5, reads DAMVIQNPRYQVTQFGKPVTLSCSQTLNHNVMYWYQQKSSQAPKLLFHYYDKDFNNEADTPDNFQSRRPNTSFCFLDIRSPGLGDTAMYLCATSRDTRRDQPQHFGDGTRLSIL.

The V and J genes are TRBV15 and TRBJ1-5, with TRBD1 matching 7 bases. Germline CDR1 is LNHNV and CDR2 is YYDKDF (reference sequence). The CDR3 totals 15 residues. V was pared by 3 bases and J by 6 bases, with 8 bases of the junction left unmatched. The CDR3 DNA reads as TGTGCCACCAGCAGCGCCAGGGGGTTTGGTCAGCCCCAGCATTTT. Translating it yields CATSSARGFGQPQHF.

The chain is built from TRBV19 and TRBJ2-1, with TRBD2 identical over 12 bases. This CDR3 comprises 17 residues. Trimming cost V 6 bases and J 5 bases; bases outside gene matches: 11. Germline assignment: CDR1 LNHDA and CDR2 SQIVND (reference sequence). The CDR3 DNA reads as TGTGCCAGTAGACGATCGACTAGCGGGAGCAGGGACAATGAGCAGTTCTTC. It encodes CASRRSTSGSRDNEQFF.

This sequence joins TRBV19 and TRBJ2-7; 8 positions match TRBD2. After removal of 6 bases from V and 6 bases from J, the junction contained 22 bases not matched to a gene. The CDR3 contains 18 residues. In germline, CDR1 is LNHDA, CDR2 SQIVND (reference sequence). CDR3 DNA sequence: TGTGCCAGTAGCAAGGGGCCCACTAGCGGAGGATTATCCCCCGAGCAGTACTTC. It yields the protein CASSKGPTSGGLSPEQYF.